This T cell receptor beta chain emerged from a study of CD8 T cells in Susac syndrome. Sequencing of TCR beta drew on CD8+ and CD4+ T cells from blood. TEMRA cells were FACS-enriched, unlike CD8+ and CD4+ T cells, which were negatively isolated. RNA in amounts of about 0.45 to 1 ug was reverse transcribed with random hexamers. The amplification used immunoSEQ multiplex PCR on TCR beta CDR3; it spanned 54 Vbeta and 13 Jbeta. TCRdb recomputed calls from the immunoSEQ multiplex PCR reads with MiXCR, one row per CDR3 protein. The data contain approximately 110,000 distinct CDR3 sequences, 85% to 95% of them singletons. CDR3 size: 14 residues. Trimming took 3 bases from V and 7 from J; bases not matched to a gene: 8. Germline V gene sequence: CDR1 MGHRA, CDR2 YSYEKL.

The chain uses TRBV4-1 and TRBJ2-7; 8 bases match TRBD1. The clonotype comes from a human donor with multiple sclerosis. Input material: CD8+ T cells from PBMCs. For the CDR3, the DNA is TGCGCCAGCAGCCAGACGACAGGGGTAAAAGAGCAGTACTTC. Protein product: CASSQTTGVKEQYF.